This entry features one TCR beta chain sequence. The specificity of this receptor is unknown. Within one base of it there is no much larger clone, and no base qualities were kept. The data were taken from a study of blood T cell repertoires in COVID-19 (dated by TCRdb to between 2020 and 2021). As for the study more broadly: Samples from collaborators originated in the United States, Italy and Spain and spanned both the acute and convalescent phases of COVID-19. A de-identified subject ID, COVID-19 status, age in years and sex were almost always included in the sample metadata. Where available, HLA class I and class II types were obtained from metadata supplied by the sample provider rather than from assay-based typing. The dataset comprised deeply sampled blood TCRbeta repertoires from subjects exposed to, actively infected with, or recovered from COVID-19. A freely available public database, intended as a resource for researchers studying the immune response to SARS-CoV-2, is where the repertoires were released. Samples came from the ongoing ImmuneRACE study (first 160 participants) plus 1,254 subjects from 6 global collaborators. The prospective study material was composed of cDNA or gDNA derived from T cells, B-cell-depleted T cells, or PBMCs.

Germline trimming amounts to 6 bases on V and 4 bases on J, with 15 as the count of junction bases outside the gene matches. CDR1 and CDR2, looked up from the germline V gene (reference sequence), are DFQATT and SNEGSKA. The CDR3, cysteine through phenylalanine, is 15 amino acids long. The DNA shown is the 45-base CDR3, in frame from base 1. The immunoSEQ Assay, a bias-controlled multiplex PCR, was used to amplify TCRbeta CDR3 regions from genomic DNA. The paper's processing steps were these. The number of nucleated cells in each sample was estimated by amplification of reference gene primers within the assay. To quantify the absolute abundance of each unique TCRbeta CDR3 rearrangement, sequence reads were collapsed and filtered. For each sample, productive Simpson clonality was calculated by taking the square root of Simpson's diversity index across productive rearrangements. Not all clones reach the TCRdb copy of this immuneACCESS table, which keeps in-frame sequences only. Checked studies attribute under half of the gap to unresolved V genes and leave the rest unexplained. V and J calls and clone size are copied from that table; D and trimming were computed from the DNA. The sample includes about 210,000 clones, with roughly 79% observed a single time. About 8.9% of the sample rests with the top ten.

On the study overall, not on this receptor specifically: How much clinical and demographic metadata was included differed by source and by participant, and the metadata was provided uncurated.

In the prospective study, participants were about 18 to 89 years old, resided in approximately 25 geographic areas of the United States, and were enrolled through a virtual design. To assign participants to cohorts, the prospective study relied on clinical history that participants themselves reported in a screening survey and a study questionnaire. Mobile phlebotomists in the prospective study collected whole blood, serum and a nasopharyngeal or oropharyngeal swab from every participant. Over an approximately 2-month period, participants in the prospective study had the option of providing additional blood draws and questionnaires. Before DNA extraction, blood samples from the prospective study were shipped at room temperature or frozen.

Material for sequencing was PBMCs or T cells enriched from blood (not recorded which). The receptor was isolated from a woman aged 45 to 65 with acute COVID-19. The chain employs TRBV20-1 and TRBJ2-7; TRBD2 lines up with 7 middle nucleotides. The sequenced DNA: TGCAGTGCGAGTGGGGGGGGAGGTCTTTCGTACGAGCAGTACTTC. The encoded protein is CSASGGGGLSYEQYF.